Listed below are T cell receptor beta chains from one sample, sequenced in a study of human T cells and chemical hapten exposure. TCRdb re-called the 5' RACE reads through MiXCR, storing one row per CDR3 protein. Among some 78,000 distinct CDR3 sequences listed, about 8% were seen once. These TCRs come from a male donor in good health. Both conserved end residues are part of each CDR3. D genes are given only for firm matches. Size is stated for part of the rows, as once, few or many counts, or as a class when the clone is expanded.

d_gene: TRBD1; abundance: few; j_gene: TRBJ1-1; v_gene: TRBV4-1; CDR3aa: CASSQTGGLNTEAFF; CDR3nt: TGCGCCAGCAGCCAGACAGGGGGTTTGAACACTGAAGCTTTCTTT
d_gene: NA; abundance: few; j_gene: TRBJ1-5; v_gene: TRBV20-1; CDR3aa: CSATTTASNQPQHF; CDR3nt: TGCAGTGCTACCACGACGGCTAGCAATCAGCCCCAGCATTTT
d_gene: NA; abundance: many; j_gene: TRBJ2-3; v_gene: TRBV20-1; CDR3aa: CSAPGAPSTDTQYF; CDR3nt: TGCAGTGCCCCCGGGGCACCAAGCACAGATACGCAGTATTTT
d_gene: NA; abundance: NA; j_gene: TRBJ2-3; v_gene: TRBV5-1; CDR3aa: CACSIEGSDTQYF; CDR3nt: TGCGCCTGCAGTATTGAGGGGTCAGATACGCAGTATTTT
d_gene: TRBD2; abundance: few; j_gene: TRBJ2-7; v_gene: TRBV23-1; CDR3aa: CASSRGGSYEQYF; CDR3nt: TGCGCCAGCAGCCGCGGGGGCTCCTACGAGCAGTACTTC
d_gene: TRBD1; abundance: NA; j_gene: TRBJ2-5; v_gene: TRBV3-1; CDR3aa: CASSHGQGNPETQYF; CDR3nt: TGTGCCAGCAGCCACGGACAGGGGAACCCAGAGACCCAGTACTTC
d_gene: NA; abundance: NA; j_gene: TRBJ2-3; v_gene: TRBV12-3/TRBV12-4; CDR3aa: CASSSTARALTDTQYF; CDR3nt: TGTGCCAGCAGTTCGACAGCCAGAGCTCTTACAGATACGCAGTATTTT
d_gene: TRBD2; abundance: many; j_gene: TRBJ2-1; v_gene: TRBV4-2; CDR3aa: CASSPEGLAGGGSDEQFF; CDR3nt: TGTGCCAGCAGCCCAGAAGGACTAGCGGGAGGGGGATCCGATGAGCAGTTCTTC
d_gene: NA; abundance: NA; j_gene: TRBJ1-1; v_gene: TRBV5-5; CDR3aa: CASSLHDRMNTEAFF; CDR3nt: TGTGCCAGCAGCCTGCATGACAGGATGAACACTGAAGCTTTCTTT
d_gene: NA; abundance: NA; j_gene: TRBJ1-5; v_gene: TRBV12-3/TRBV12-4; CDR3aa: CASSSGRGGYQPQHF; CDR3nt: TGTGCCAGCTCCTCTGGTAGGGGTGGTTATCAGCCCCAGCATTTT
d_gene: NA; abundance: few; j_gene: TRBJ1-2; v_gene: TRBV14; CDR3aa: CASIPRNNGYGYTF; CDR3nt: TGTGCCAGCATACCCAGGAATAATGGCTATGGCTACACCTTC
d_gene: NA; abundance: few; j_gene: TRBJ1-5; v_gene: TRBV6-1; CDR3aa: CASSNLPGTSNQPQHF; CDR3nt: TGTGCCAGCAGTAATCTACCCGGGACTAGCAATCAGCCCCAGCATTTT
d_gene: NA; abundance: NA; j_gene: TRBJ1-2; v_gene: TRBV29-1; CDR3aa: CSVEWDGYTF; CDR3nt: TGCAGCGTGGAATGGGATGGCTACACCTTC
d_gene: TRBD1; abundance: many; j_gene: TRBJ2-5; v_gene: TRBV6-2/TRBV6-3; CDR3aa: CASTDPTGTAYQETQYF; CDR3nt: TGTGCCAGCACCGACCCTACCGGGACAGCTTACCAAGAGACCCAGTACTTC
d_gene: NA; abundance: few; j_gene: TRBJ2-5; v_gene: TRBV18; CDR3aa: CASSPSGKTQYF; CDR3nt: TGTGCCAGCTCACCCTCCGGGAAGACCCAGTACTTC
d_gene: NA; abundance: NA; j_gene: TRBJ1-5; v_gene: TRBV2; CDR3aa: CASMSYAGSFNQPQHF; CDR3nt: TGTGCCAGCATGTCTTATGCGGGTTCGTTCAATCAGCCCCAGCATTTT
d_gene: TRBD1; abundance: few; j_gene: TRBJ2-1; v_gene: TRBV6-1; CDR3aa: CASSAWTGGNEQFF; CDR3nt: TGTGCCAGCAGTGCCTGGACAGGGGGCAATGAGCAGTTCTTC
d_gene: NA; abundance: many; j_gene: TRBJ2-1; v_gene: TRBV10-3; CDR3aa: CAISARGNEQFF; CDR3nt: TGTGCCATCAGTGCCAGGGGCAATGAGCAGTTCTTC
d_gene: TRBD2; abundance: NA; j_gene: TRBJ2-3; v_gene: TRBV9; CDR3aa: CASSGTSGSPDTQYF; CDR3nt: TGTGCCAGCAGCGGGACTAGCGGGAGCCCAGATACGCAGTATTTT
d_gene: TRBD1; abundance: many; j_gene: TRBJ2-3; v_gene: TRBV20-1; CDR3aa: CSARPGQGVRGTDTQYF; CDR3nt: TGCAGTGCTAGACCAGGACAGGGGGTCAGGGGCACAGATACGCAGTATTTT
d_gene: NA; abundance: few; j_gene: TRBJ1-1; v_gene: TRBV4-1; CDR3aa: CASSQVRTNTEAFF; CDR3nt: TGCGCCAGCAGCCAAGTCAGGACGAACACTGAAGCTTTCTTT
d_gene: TRBD1; abundance: NA; j_gene: TRBJ2-1; v_gene: TRBV9; CDR3aa: CASSVTGTGAWGDEQFF; CDR3nt: TGTGCCAGCAGCGTGACCGGGACAGGGGCCTGGGGGGATGAGCAGTTCTTC
d_gene: TRBD1; abundance: many; j_gene: TRBJ1-5; v_gene: TRBV6-1; CDR3aa: CASSDRGSQPQHF; CDR3nt: TGTGCCAGCAGTGACAGGGGGAGCCAGCCCCAGCATTTT
d_gene: NA; abundance: NA; j_gene: TRBJ2-1; v_gene: TRBV11-2; CDR3aa: CASSLDARRVTSSYNEQFF; CDR3nt: TGTGCCAGCAGCTTAGACGCGCGACGGGTCACCAGCTCCTACAATGAGCAGTTCTTC
d_gene: TRBD1; abundance: many; j_gene: TRBJ1-2; v_gene: TRBV27; CDR3aa: CASSPLDRGVSGYTF; CDR3nt: TGTGCCAGCAGTCCTCTGGACAGGGGAGTTTCTGGCTACACCTTC
d_gene: NA; abundance: NA; j_gene: TRBJ1-6; v_gene: TRBV27; CDR3aa: CASSLYQGKGSPLHF; CDR3nt: TGTGCCAGCAGTTTATACCAGGGAAAAGGATCACCCCTCCACTTT
d_gene: TRBD1; abundance: NA; j_gene: TRBJ2-3; v_gene: TRBV4-2; CDR3aa: CASSQELTGGDTQYF; CDR3nt: TGTGCCAGCAGCCAAGAGTTGACAGGGGGAGATACGCAGTATTTT
d_gene: NA; abundance: few; j_gene: TRBJ2-2; v_gene: TRBV7-7; CDR3aa: CASSLFGDTGELFF; CDR3nt: TGTGCCAGCAGCTTGTTCGGTGACACCGGGGAGCTGTTTTTT
d_gene: TRBD1; abundance: NA; j_gene: TRBJ2-1; v_gene: TRBV6-5; CDR3aa: CASAGGLSYNELFF; CDR3nt: TGTGCCAGTGCAGGGGGCCTCTCCTACAATGAGCTGTTCTTC
d_gene: NA; abundance: few; j_gene: TRBJ1-4; v_gene: TRBV12-5; CDR3aa: CASGPAPATNEKLFF; CDR3nt: TGTGCTAGTGGTCCTGCGCCAGCAACTAATGAAAAACTGTTTTTT
d_gene: TRBD1; abundance: many; j_gene: TRBJ1-1; v_gene: TRBV9; CDR3aa: CASSGQQGAGTEAFF; CDR3nt: TGTGCCAGCAGCGGACAACAGGGGGCAGGCACTGAAGCTTTCTTT
d_gene: NA; abundance: NA; j_gene: TRBJ1-5; v_gene: TRBV7-6; CDR3aa: CASSLLPQGDQPQHF; CDR3nt: TGTGCCAGCAGCTTACTACCCCAAGGGGATCAGCCCCAGCATTTT
d_gene: TRBD2; abundance: NA; j_gene: TRBJ2-1; v_gene: TRBV29-1; CDR3aa: CSVQAGAYNEQFF; CDR3nt: TGCAGCGTTCAAGCGGGAGCGTACAATGAGCAGTTCTTC
d_gene: TRBD1; abundance: NA; j_gene: TRBJ1-5; v_gene: TRBV20-1; CDR3aa: CSAWDREYSNQPQHF; CDR3nt: TGCAGTGCTTGGGACAGGGAATATAGCAATCAGCCCCAGCATTTT
d_gene: NA; abundance: many; j_gene: TRBJ2-2; v_gene: TRBV27; CDR3aa: CASSFITTGELFF; CDR3nt: TGTGCCAGCAGTTTTATAACCACCGGGGAGCTGTTTTTT
d_gene: NA; abundance: many; j_gene: TRBJ1-5; v_gene: TRBV18; CDR3aa: CASSPGRASLGQPQHF; CDR3nt: TGTGCCAGCTCACCGGGCAGGGCTTCACTAGGTCAGCCCCAGCATTTT
d_gene: NA; abundance: many; j_gene: TRBJ1-6; v_gene: TRBV4-2; CDR3aa: CASSHLSTDSPLHF; CDR3nt: TGTGCCAGCAGCCACCTCAGCACGGATTCACCCCTCCACTTT
d_gene: NA; abundance: NA; j_gene: TRBJ2-1; v_gene: TRBV27; CDR3aa: CASSLSSFDEQFF; CDR3nt: TGTGCCAGCAGTTTGTCTAGCTTCGATGAGCAGTTCTTC
d_gene: NA; abundance: many; j_gene: TRBJ1-5; v_gene: TRBV9; CDR3aa: CASSRGGFQPQHF; CDR3nt: TGTGCCAGCAGTCGTGGGGGGTTTCAGCCCCAGCATTTT
d_gene: NA; abundance: NA; j_gene: TRBJ1-2; v_gene: TRBV29-1; CDR3aa: CSVEDQGRNPYGYTF; CDR3nt: TGCAGCGTTGAAGATCAAGGCAGGAATCCTTATGGCTACACCTTC
d_gene: TRBD2; abundance: few; j_gene: TRBJ2-3; v_gene: TRBV6-4; CDR3aa: CASSLGLAEGRDTQYF; CDR3nt: TGTGCCAGCAGTCTTGGACTAGCGGAAGGACGAGATACGCAGTATTTT
d_gene: NA; abundance: NA; j_gene: TRBJ1-6; v_gene: TRBV5-1; CDR3aa: CASSPASGLILHF; CDR3nt: TGCGCCAGCAGCCCAGCATCAGGGCTGATCCTCCACTTT
d_gene: NA; abundance: many; j_gene: TRBJ2-7; v_gene: TRBV5-4; CDR3aa: CATFDGSSYEQYF; CDR3nt: TGTGCCACCTTCGACGGATCTTCCTACGAGCAGTACTTC
d_gene: NA; abundance: NA; j_gene: TRBJ1-2; v_gene: TRBV12-3/TRBV12-4; CDR3aa: CASTRTGGYGYTF; CDR3nt: TGTGCCAGCACTAGGACGGGAGGCTATGGCTACACCTTC
d_gene: NA; abundance: few; j_gene: TRBJ2-3; v_gene: TRBV2; CDR3aa: CASSVDLTQEYF; CDR3nt: TGTGCCAGCAGTGTGGACCTTACCCAGGAGTATTTT
d_gene: NA; abundance: NA; j_gene: TRBJ2-6; v_gene: TRBV18; CDR3aa: CASSPVADSGANVLTF; CDR3nt: TGTGCCAGCTCACCGGTGGCGGACTCTGGGGCCAACGTCCTGACTTTC
d_gene: NA; abundance: NA; j_gene: TRBJ2-1; v_gene: TRBV6-5; CDR3aa: CASSYSGRYNEQFF; CDR3nt: TGTGCCAGCAGTTACTCGGGCAGATACAATGAGCAGTTCTTC
d_gene: TRBD1; abundance: many; j_gene: TRBJ2-7; v_gene: TRBV4-3; CDR3aa: CASSQDQTGFYEQYF; CDR3nt: TGCGCCAGCAGCCAAGATCAGACAGGGTTCTACGAGCAGTACTTC
d_gene: TRBD2; abundance: few; j_gene: TRBJ2-1; v_gene: TRBV7-9; CDR3aa: CASSLVAGRHHNEQFF; CDR3nt: TGTGCCAGCAGCTTAGTAGCGGGACGCCATCACAATGAGCAGTTCTTC
d_gene: TRBD1; abundance: NA; j_gene: TRBJ2-7; v_gene: TRBV7-6; CDR3aa: CASSSRQGVGYEQYF; CDR3nt: TGTGCCAGCAGCTCCCGACAGGGAGTCGGCTACGAGCAGTACTTC
d_gene: NA; abundance: many; j_gene: TRBJ2-4; v_gene: TRBV2; CDR3aa: CASAGEGQPRAKNIQYF; CDR3nt: TGTGCCAGTGCCGGTGAGGGCCAACCTCGAGCCAAAAACATTCAGTACTTC
d_gene: NA; abundance: few; j_gene: TRBJ2-1; v_gene: TRBV12-5; CDR3aa: CASAPRNSYNEQFF; CDR3nt: TGTGCTAGTGCCCCGAGGAACTCCTACAATGAGCAGTTCTTC
d_gene: TRBD2; abundance: few; j_gene: TRBJ2-5; v_gene: TRBV12-3/TRBV12-4; CDR3aa: CASSFRTSGEETQYF; CDR3nt: TGTGCCAGCAGTTTCCGGACTAGCGGGGAAGAGACCCAGTACTTC
d_gene: TRBD2; abundance: many; j_gene: TRBJ2-1; v_gene: TRBV5-4; CDR3aa: CASSPGPRPQSGNNEQFF; CDR3nt: TGTGCCAGCAGCCCTGGCCCCAGACCACAAAGCGGGAACAATGAGCAGTTCTTC
d_gene: TRBD1; abundance: few; j_gene: TRBJ1-2; v_gene: TRBV7-8; CDR3aa: CASSPDRSHGYTF; CDR3nt: TGTGCCAGCAGTCCGGACAGGAGCCATGGCTACACCTTC
d_gene: NA; abundance: few; j_gene: TRBJ2-3; v_gene: TRBV12-3/TRBV12-4; CDR3aa: CASSLPSDTQYF; CDR3nt: TGTGCCAGCAGTTTACCCAGCGACACGCAGTATTTT
d_gene: TRBD1; abundance: NA; j_gene: TRBJ1-2; v_gene: TRBV18; CDR3aa: CASSRDSRYGYTF; CDR3nt: TGTGCCAGCTCGCGGGACAGCCGCTATGGCTACACCTTC
d_gene: NA; abundance: many; j_gene: TRBJ2-5; v_gene: TRBV25-1; CDR3aa: CASSEHGGEGTQYF; CDR3nt: TGTGCCAGCAGTGAACACGGGGGTGAGGGGACCCAGTACTTC
d_gene: NA; abundance: few; j_gene: TRBJ2-4; v_gene: TRBV6-2/TRBV6-3; CDR3aa: CASSQGPKNIQYF; CDR3nt: TGTGCCAGCAGCCAGGGACCCAAAAACATTCAGTACTTC